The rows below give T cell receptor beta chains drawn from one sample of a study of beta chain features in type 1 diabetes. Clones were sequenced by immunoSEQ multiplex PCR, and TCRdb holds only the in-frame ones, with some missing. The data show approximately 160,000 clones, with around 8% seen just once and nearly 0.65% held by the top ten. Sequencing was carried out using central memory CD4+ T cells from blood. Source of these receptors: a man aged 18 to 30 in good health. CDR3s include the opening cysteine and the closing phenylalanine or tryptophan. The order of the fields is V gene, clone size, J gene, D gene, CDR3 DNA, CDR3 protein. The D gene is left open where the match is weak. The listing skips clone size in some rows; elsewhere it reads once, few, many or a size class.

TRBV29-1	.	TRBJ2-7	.	TGCAGCGTTTCCCGACTCCCAGCCTACGAGCAGTACTTC	CSVSRLPAYEQYF
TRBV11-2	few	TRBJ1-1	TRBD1	TGTGCCAGCAGGGGGGTCAGGGGGCTAAACACTGAAGCTTTCTTT	CASRGVRGLNTEAFF
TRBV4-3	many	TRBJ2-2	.	TGCGCCAGCAGCCAAATAACCGGCGGGAACACCGGGGAGCTGTTTTTT	CASSQITGGNTGELFF
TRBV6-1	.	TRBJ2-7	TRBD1	TGTGCCAGCAGTGAGGGGACAGTTCTCTACGAGCAGTACTTC	CASSEGTVLYEQYF
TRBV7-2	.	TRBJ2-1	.	TGTGCCAGCAGCTTGGGCCTGTACAATGAGCAGTTCTTC	CASSLGLYNEQFF
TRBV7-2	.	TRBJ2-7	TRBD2	TGTGCCAGCAGCTTAGAAGGGACTAGCGGGAAACAACAGTACTTC	CASSLEGTSGKQQYF
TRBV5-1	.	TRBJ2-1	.	TGCGCCAGCAGCTTGGATTGGCGGGCCAACAATGAGCAGTTCTTC	CASSLDWRANNEQFF
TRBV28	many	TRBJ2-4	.	TGTGCCAGCAGTTTTCCTGGGGAGGCCAAAAACATTCAGTACTTC	CASSFPGEAKNIQYF
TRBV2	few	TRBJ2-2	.	TGTGCCAGCAAAGTACAGGGGAACACCGGGGAGCTGTTTTTT	CASKVQGNTGELFF
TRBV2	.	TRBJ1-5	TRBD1	TGTGCCAGCAGTTCTACGTCAGGGGGACAGCCCCAGCATTTT	CASSSTSGGQPQHF
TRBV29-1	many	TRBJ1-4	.	TGCAGCGTTGATGGGGCAGGAAGGGCAGGGAAACTGTTTTTT	CSVDGAGRAGKLFF
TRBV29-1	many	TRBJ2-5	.	TGCAGCGTTGAACGCGCAGAGACCCAGTACTTC	CSVERAETQYF